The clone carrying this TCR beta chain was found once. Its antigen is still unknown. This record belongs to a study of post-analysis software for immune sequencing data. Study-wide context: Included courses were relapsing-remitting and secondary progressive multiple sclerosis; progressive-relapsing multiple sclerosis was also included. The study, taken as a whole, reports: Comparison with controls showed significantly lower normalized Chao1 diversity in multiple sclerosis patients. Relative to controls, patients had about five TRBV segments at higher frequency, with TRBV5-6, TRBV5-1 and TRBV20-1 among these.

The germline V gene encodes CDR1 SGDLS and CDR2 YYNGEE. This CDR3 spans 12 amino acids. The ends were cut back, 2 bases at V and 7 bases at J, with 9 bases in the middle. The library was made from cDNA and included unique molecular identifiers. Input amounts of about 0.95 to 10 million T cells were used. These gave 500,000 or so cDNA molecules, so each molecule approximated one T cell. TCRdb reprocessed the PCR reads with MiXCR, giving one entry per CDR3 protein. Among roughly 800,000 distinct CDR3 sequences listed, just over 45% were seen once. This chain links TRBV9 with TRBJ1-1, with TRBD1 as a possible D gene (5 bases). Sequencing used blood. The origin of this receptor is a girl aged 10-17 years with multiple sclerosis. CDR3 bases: TGTGCCAGCAGCGTGGGGACGGATGAAGCTTTCTTT. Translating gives CASSVGTDEAFF.